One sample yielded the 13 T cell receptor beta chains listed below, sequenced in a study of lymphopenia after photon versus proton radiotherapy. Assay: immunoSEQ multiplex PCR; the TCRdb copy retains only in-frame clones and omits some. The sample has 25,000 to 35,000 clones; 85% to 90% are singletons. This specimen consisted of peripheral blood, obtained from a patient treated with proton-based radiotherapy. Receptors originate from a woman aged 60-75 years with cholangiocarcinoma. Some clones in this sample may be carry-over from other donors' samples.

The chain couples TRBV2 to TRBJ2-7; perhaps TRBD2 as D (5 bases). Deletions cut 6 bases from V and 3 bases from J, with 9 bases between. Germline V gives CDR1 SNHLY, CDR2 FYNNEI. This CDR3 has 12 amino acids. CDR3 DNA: TGTGCCAGCAGAGCGGCGTTCTACGAGCAGTACTTC. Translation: CASRAAFYEQYF.

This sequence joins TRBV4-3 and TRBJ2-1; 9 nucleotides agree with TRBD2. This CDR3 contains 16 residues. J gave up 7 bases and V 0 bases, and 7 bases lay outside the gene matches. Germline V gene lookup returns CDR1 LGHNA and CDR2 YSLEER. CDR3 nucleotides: TGCGCCAGCAGCCAAGACCGGTTAGCGGGAGAGAATGAGCAGTTCTTC. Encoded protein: CASSQDRLAGENEQFF.

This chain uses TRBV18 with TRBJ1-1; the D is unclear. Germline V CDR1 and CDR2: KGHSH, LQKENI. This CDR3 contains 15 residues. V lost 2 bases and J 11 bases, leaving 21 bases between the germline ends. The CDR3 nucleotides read TGTGCCAGCTCACCAGCCTCTATGAAGGGAAGAGGCGCTTTCTTT. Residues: CASSPASMKGRGAFF.

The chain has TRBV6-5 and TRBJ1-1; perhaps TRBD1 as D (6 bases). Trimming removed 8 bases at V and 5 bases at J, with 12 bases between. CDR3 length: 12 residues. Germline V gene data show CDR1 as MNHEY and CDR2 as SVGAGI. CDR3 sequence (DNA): TGTGCCAGCGGGCAGAGGGGGACTGAAGCTTTCTTT. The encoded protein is CASGQRGTEAFF.

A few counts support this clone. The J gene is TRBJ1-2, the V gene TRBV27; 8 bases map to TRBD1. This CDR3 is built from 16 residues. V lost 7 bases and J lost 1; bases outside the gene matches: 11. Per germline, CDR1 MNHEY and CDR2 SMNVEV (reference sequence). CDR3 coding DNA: TGTGCCAGCAACCCCTCCGGGACAGGAAATAACTATGGCTACACCTTC. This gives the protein CASNPSGTGNNYGYTF.

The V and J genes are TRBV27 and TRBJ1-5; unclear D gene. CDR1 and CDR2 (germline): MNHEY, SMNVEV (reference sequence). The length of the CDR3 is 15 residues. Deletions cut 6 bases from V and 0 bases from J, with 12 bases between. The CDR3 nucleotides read TGTGCCAGCAGGACGGGCCGGTATAGCAATCAGCCCCAGCATTTT. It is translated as CASRTGRYSNQPQHF.

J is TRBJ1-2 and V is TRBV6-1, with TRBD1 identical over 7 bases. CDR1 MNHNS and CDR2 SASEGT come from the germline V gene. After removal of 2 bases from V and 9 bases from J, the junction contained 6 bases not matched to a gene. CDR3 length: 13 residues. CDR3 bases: TGTGCCAGCAGTGAACGACAGGGCCTTAGCTACACCTTC. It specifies CASSERQGLSYTF.

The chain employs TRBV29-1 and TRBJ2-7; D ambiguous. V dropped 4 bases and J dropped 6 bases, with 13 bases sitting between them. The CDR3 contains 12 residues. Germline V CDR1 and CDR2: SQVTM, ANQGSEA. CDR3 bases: TGCAGCGTTGTAGCAGGTCCGGGCGAGCAGTACTTC. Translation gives CSVVAGPGEQYF.

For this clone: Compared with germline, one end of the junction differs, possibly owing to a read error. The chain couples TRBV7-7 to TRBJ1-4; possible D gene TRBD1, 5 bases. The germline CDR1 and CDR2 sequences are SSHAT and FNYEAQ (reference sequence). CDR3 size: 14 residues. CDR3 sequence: CASSSGGSNEKLFF. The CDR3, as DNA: TGTGCTAGCAGCTCTGGGGGGAGCAATGAAAAACTGTTTTTT.

CDR3 amino acids: CASSVWDTQYF. The DNA of the CDR3 is TGTGCCAGCTCAGTCTGGGATACGCAGTATTTT. This chain links TRBV2 with TRBJ2-3, with D hard to call. This CDR3 has 11 amino acids. V shed 8 bases and J shed 6 bases, with 9 bases lying between them. CDR1 and CDR2 from the germline V gene are SNHLY and FYNNEI.

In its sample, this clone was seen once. In DNA, the CDR3 is TGCGCCAGCAGCGTAGACAGGTCCGATAATTCACCCCTCCACTTT. Amino acid sequence: CASSVDRSDNSPLHF. V and J are TRBV5-1 and TRBJ1-6, with D possibly being TRBD1 (6 bases). Germline CDR1 and CDR2: SGHRS and YFSETQ. The V end was cut by 4 bases, the J end by 5 bases, with 13 bases between. The CDR3 runs 15 residues.

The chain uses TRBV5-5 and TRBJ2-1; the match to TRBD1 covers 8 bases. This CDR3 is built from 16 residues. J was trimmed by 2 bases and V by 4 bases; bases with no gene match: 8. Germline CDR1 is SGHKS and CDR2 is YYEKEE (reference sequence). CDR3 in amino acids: CASSPGQGSPYNEQFF. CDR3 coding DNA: TGTGCCAGCAGCCCCGGACAGGGTAGTCCCTACAATGAGCAGTTCTTC.

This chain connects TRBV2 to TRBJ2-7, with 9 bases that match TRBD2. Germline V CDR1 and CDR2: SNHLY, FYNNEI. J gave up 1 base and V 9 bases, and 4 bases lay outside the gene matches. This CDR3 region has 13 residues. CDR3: CASIAGESYEQYF. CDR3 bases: TGTGCCAGTATAGCGGGAGAGTCCTACGAGCAGTACTTC.